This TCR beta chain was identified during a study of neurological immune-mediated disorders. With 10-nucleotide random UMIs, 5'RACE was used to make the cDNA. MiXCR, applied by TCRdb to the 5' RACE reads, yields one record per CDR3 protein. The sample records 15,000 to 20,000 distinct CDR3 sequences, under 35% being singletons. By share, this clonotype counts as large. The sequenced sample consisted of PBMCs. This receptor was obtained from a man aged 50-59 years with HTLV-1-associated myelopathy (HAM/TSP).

This chain's CDR3 is CSGRGWEKLFF. In DNA, the CDR3 is TGCAGCGGCAGGGGCTGGGAAAAACTGTTTTTT. The chain links TRBV29-1 to TRBJ1-4, with D possibly TRBD1 on 6 matching bases. V was clipped by 7 bases and J by 8 bases, with 11 bases between them. The CDR3 is 11 residues long. Germline loops: CDR1 SQVTM, CDR2 ANQGSEA.